The 4 T cell receptor beta chains given below trace back to one sample, sequenced in a study of blood T cell repertoires in COVID-19 (dated by TCRdb to about 2020). Receptors were amplified or captured by the immunoSEQ multiplex PCR assay. TCRdb mirrors the immuneACCESS table, restricted to in-frame sequences. Some clones are absent from its copies; in checked studies, under half trace to an unresolved V gene, and the reason for the others is unknown. The sample table lists about 160,000 clones, 80% to 90% of them with a count of one. The ten top clones hold roughly a fifth of the sample. Sequences were obtained from peripheral blood. These receptors all come from a woman of 80 years or more with acute or convalescent COVID-19.

The chain uses TRBV12-2 and TRBJ1-5; TRBD1 reflects the table's D call only, with no check against the DNA. TRBV12-2 is described as a pseudogene. The CDR3 length is 16 residues. The CDR3 sequence: CASHLNISGSNQPQHF. The CDR3 region has the DNA TGTGCAAGTCACCTAAATATTTCAGGGAGCAATCAGCCCCAGCATTTT.

The chain employs TRBV19 and TRBJ1-2; D might be TRBD1 (5 bases). V dropped 5 bases and J dropped 2 bases, with 12 bases sitting between them. This CDR3 has 14 amino acids. From germline, CDR1 is LNHDA and CDR2 SQIVND (reference sequence). The CDR3 nucleotides read TGTGCCAGTAGTGATCCAGGGCGGAACTATGGCTACACCTTC. Its translation is CASSDPGRNYGYTF.

The rearrangement joins TRBV5-1 to TRBJ1-5; D gene ambiguous. Germline lookup yields CDR1 SGHRS and CDR2 YFSETQ. Trimming removed 0 bases from V and 3 bases from J, with 7 bases in between. This CDR3 comprises 14 residues. The chain's CDR3 is CASSLGADNQPQHF. The CDR3 DNA follows: TGCGCCAGCAGCTTGGGGGCAGACAATCAGCCCCAGCATTTT.

This clone was observed once. The chain carries TRBV28 and TRBJ1-5, with 10 bases matching TRBD1. The CDR3 covers 15 residues. Trimming cost V 6 bases and J 5 bases; bases outside gene matches: 7. CDR1 and CDR2 from the germline V gene are MDHEN and SYDVKM. CDR3: CASRSRDRGHQPQHF. The CDR3 region has the DNA TGTGCCAGCAGGTCCCGGGACAGGGGCCATCAGCCCCAGCATTTT.